This entry is about one T cell receptor beta chain. Its antigen is unidentified. Clones were sequenced by immunoSEQ multiplex PCR, and TCRdb holds only the in-frame ones, with some missing. The data contain 80,000 to 100,000 clones, 87% of them singletons. The donors were members of the validation cohort, which comprised 120 subjects and was separate from the first cohort of some 680 subjects. CDR1 and CDR2 (germline): SQVTM, ANQGSEA. This CDR3 is built from 11 residues. With V trimmed by 7 bases and J by 1 base, 1 base remained unmatched. This specimen belongs to a study of cytomegalovirus exposure and HLA in healthy donors. Notes on the study in general: Subsequent analysis of the 120 or so validation repertoires found a tendency for first-cohort TCR clusters to co-occur. The majority of TCR sequences were rare, yet some public TCRs appeared in many donors. Reported performance of the classifier showed diagnosis of cytomegalovirus status with high specificity and sensitivity.

The clonotype was recovered from a woman between 25 and 40 years old in good health and CMV-seronegative. V usage is TRBV29-1 and J usage is TRBJ2-7; 7 bases are shared with TRBD1. The sample comprised PBMCs. The CDR3 region has the DNA TGCAGCGGGGGACAGTCCTACGAGCAGTACTTC. Its translation: CSGGQSYEQYF.